This T cell receptor beta chain appears in the sequencing data of a study of CD8 T cells in ankylosing spondylitis. Overall study findings and caveats: For ankylosing spondylitis blood, a TCR beta motif of roughly 8 highly homologous variants appeared characteristic. Disease-linked clones were reportedly significantly enriched in matched ankylosing spondylitis synovial fluid.

TCRdb analysed the 5' RACE reads with MiXCR anew, one entry per CDR3 protein. This sample yields hundreds of thousands of distinct CDR3 sequences, of which around 26% are seen a single time; roughly 1% belongs to the top ten. To note about this clonotype: Its target is not known.

V dropped 3 bases and J dropped 0; count of bases not matched to a gene: 6. Germline CDR1 DFQATT, CDR2 SNEGSKA (reference sequence). The CDR3 sequence is 16 residues long. The source material was blood, either unsorted or a sorted T cell fraction (not recorded which). The V and J genes are TRBV20-1 and TRBJ1-4, with 8 bases identical to TRBD1. The TCR comes from a male donor with ankylosing spondylitis. The CDR3 bases are TGCAGTGCTAGTTTCGGGACAGGCACAACTAATGAAAAACTGTTTTTT. Translation gives CSASFGTGTTNEKLFF.